This record concerns one T cell receptor (beta chain) sequence. Its antigen is unknown. These data originate in a study of cytomegalovirus exposure and HLA in healthy donors. Overall study context: Researchers previously reported finding 90 million to 130 million unique TCR beta sequences from about 170 million T cells. Study findings and constraints: In a later analysis, compared with equally common non-associated chains, HLA-associated beta chains were more expanded.

The PCR made use of 60 Vbeta and 13 Jbeta primers. The assay was immunoSEQ multiplex PCR, and TCRdb's table has in-frame clones only and misses some. The table has about 240,000 clones, 78% seen once. The CDR3 runs 16 residues. Unmatched junction bases numbered 9, after V lost 2 bases and J lost 5 bases. Germline-derived CDR1 and CDR2 are SGHTA and FQGTGA. This receptor was taken from a boy between 10 and 17 years old in good health and CMV-seronegative. The chain has TRBV7-3 and TRBJ2-5; 9 bases line up with TRBD2. The sequencing input was PBMCs. The CDR3 spells CASSLRGGVFGETQYF. As DNA, the CDR3 is TGTGCCAGCAGCTTACGCGGGGGGGTTTTTGGTGAGACCCAGTACTTC.